This entry lists 15 T cell receptor beta chains sequenced from one sample in a study of cytomegalovirus exposure and HLA in healthy donors. The PCR employed 60 Vbeta primers together with 13 Jbeta primers. Sequenced by immunoSEQ multiplex PCR; TCRdb stores in-frame clones only, minus some. Among about 150,000 clones listed, roughly 66% were seen once. The specimen sequenced was PBMCs. These receptors were obtained from a young woman in good health and CMV-seronegative.

This chain links TRBV7-9 with TRBJ1-4; D is possibly TRBD1 (5 bases). Trimming cost V 9 bases and J 7 bases, with 6 bases left between them. CDR1 and CDR2 from the germline V gene are SEHNR and FQNEAQ (reference sequence). This CDR3 comprises 10 residues. The CDR3 bases are TGTGCCAGTGACAGTGAAAAACTGTTTTTT. It translates to CASDSEKLFF.

The rearrangement joins TRBV18 to TRBJ2-7, with 7 positions matching TRBD1. Germline V gives CDR1 KGHSH, CDR2 LQKENI. The CDR3 length is 16 residues. With 3 bases clipped from V and 4 bases from J, the junction kept 12 bases outside the gene matches. The CDR3 coding sequence is TGTGCCAGCTCACCCGAGACAGGGCCTTCTCTATACGAGCAGTACGTC. Its protein product is CASSPETGPSLYEQYV.

Notes on this clone: The junction shows a germline mismatch at one end, possibly a read error. The same CDR3 can be traced to other DNA sequences in this sample. The chain couples TRBV13 to TRBJ2-5; D is perhaps TRBD1 (5 bases). In germline, CDR1 is PRHDT, CDR2 FYEKMQ (reference sequence). The CDR3 has 13 residues. In DNA, the CDR3 is TGCGCCAGCAGCTTATTGGGGCCAGAGACCCAGTACTTC. This sequence encodes CASSLLGPETQYF.

The genes are TRBV7-9 and TRBJ2-3; 8 nucleotides match TRBD1. This CDR3 is 15 amino acids long. Per germline, CDR1 SEHNR and CDR2 FQNEAQ (reference sequence). V lost 5 bases, J lost 0 bases, and 4 bases stayed unmatched. The CDR3 spells CASSIRTGSTDTQYF. Here the CDR3 DNA reads TGTGCCAGCAGCATAAGGACAGGGAGCACAGATACGCAGTATTTT.

V usage is TRBV28 and J usage is TRBJ1-5; the D gene is possibly TRBD1 (6 bases). This CDR3 contains 17 residues. Germline V CDR1 and CDR2: MDHEN, SYDVKM. Trimming stripped 5 bases from V and 2 bases from J, with 19 bases between. Here the CDR3 reads CASSTPQGLSGNQPQHF. CDR3 coding DNA: TGTGCCAGCAGTACACCACAGGGTCTATCGGGCAATCAGCCCCAGCATTTT. Supplemented by reference TRBV28 and TRBJ1-5, the full variable domain reads DVKVTQSSRYLVKRTGEKVFLECVQDMDHENMFWYRQDPGLGLRLIYFSYDVKMKEKGDIPEGYSVSREKKERFSLILESASTNQTSMYLCASSTPQGLSGNQPQHFGDGTRLSIL.

V is TRBV7-9 and J is TRBJ1-4; 7 bases fit TRBD1. Unmatched junction bases numbered 4, after V lost 3 bases and J lost 6 bases. The CDR3 consists of 14 residues. The V gene's germline CDR1 is SEHNR and CDR2 FQNEAQ (reference sequence). As DNA, the CDR3 is TGTGCCAGCAGCTTGACAGGGTTCGATGAAAAACTGTTTTTT. Translation: CASSLTGFDEKLFF.

V usage is TRBV11-2 and J usage is TRBJ2-7; 7 bases are a match to TRBD1. J was trimmed by 3 bases and V by 4 bases; bases with no gene match: 6. The CDR3 loop spans 14 amino acids. The germline V gene encodes CDR1 SGHAT and CDR2 FQNNGV. This CDR3 is CASSSKQGFYEQYF. The DNA for the CDR3 is TGTGCCAGCAGCTCTAAACAGGGGTTCTACGAGCAGTACTTC.

As regards this clone: Other DNA variants within this sample encode the same CDR3. The chain is built from TRBV18 and TRBJ1-1, with D hard to call. Trimming stripped 3 bases from V and 1 base from J, with 9 bases between. The germline gives CDR1 KGHSH, CDR2 LQKENI. The CDR3 length is 14 residues. The DNA for the CDR3 is TGTGCCAGCTCACCGACAACCGGGAACACTGAAGCTTTCTTT. Its translation: CASSPTTGNTEAFF. Complete variable domain (other parts from reference TRBV18 and TRBJ1-1): NAGVMQNPRHLVRRRGQEARLRCSPMKGHSHVYWYRQLPEEGLKFMVYLQKENIIDESGMPKERFSAEFPKEGPSILRIQQVVRGDSAAYFCASSPTTGNTEAFFGQGTRLTVV.

The rearrangement joins TRBV2 to TRBJ2-1, with TRBD1 as a possible D gene (6 bases). V was clipped by 6 bases and J by 0 bases, with 9 bases between them. In germline, CDR1 is SNHLY, CDR2 FYNNEI. The CDR3 extends over 14 amino acids. The CDR3 nucleotides read TGTGCCAGCAGACAGGGTACCTCCTACAATGAGCAGTTCTTC. It is translated as CASRQGTSYNEQFF.

This chain uses TRBV7-2 with TRBJ2-5; maybe TRBD1 (6 bases). V was trimmed by 4 bases and J by 3 bases, leaving 15 bases between them. Germline CDR1 reads SGHTA; CDR2 reads FQGNSA. The CDR3 consists of 15 residues. CDR3 in amino acids: CASSSPDRAEETQYF. As DNA, the CDR3 is TGTGCCAGCAGCTCACCGGACAGAGCCGAAGAGACCCAGTACTTC.

The chain carries TRBV15 and TRBJ2-3; TRBD2 aligns across 12 bases. With V trimmed by 9 bases and J by 2 bases, 3 bases remained unmatched. CDR1 is LNHNV and CDR2 is YYDKDF in the germline V gene (reference sequence). The CDR3 sequence is 14 residues long. CDR3 in amino acids: CATGLAGHTDTQYF. DNA for the CDR3: TGTGCCACTGGACTAGCGGGACACACAGATACGCAGTATTTT. The entire variable domain, with the rest obtained from reference TRBV15 and TRBJ2-3, is as follows: DAMVIQNPRYQVTQFGKPVTLSCSQTLNHNVMYWYQQKSSQAPKLLFHYYDKDFNNEADTPDNFQSRRPNTSFCFLDIRSPGLGDTAMYLCATGLAGHTDTQYFGPGTRLTVL.

V usage is TRBV4-3 and J usage is TRBJ1-2, with D possibly TRBD1 on 5 matching bases. The CDR3 spans 15 residues. Germline V gene sequence: CDR1 LGHNA, CDR2 YSLEER. Trimming stripped 2 bases from V and 4 bases from J, with 14 bases between. The chain's CDR3 is CASSQSSTGGYGYTF. In nucleotides, the CDR3 is TGCGCCAGCAGCCAATCAAGTACGGGGGGCTATGGCTACACCTTC.

The chain combines TRBV7-9 with TRBJ1-2; the D is unclear. The ends were cut back, 5 bases at V and 6 bases at J, with 22 bases in the middle. The germline CDR1 and CDR2 sequences are SEHNR and FQNEAQ (reference sequence). The CDR3 totals 16 residues. CDR3 DNA: TGTGCCAGCAGCAGTAGTGAGATTATCCTTCGGGATGGCTACACCTTC. Protein sequence: CASSSSEIILRDGYTF.

The chain is built from TRBV11-3 and TRBJ1-5; D call uncertain. The CDR3 is made up of 14 amino acids. Germline-derived CDR1 and CDR2 are SGHNT and YENEEA. With 1 base removed from V and 9 bases from J, the gap between germline ends came to 13 bases. CDR3 bases: TGTGCCAGCAGCTTAGGAGTCGGTTACGGGCCCCAGCATTTT. It is translated as CASSLGVGYGPQHF.

The chain links TRBV7-9 to TRBJ2-5, with D perhaps matching TRBD1 (6 bases). CDR3 length: 14 residues. The germline CDR1 and CDR2 sequences are SEHNR and FQNEAQ (reference sequence). V shed 6 bases and J shed 5 bases, with 16 bases lying between them. The CDR3 nucleotides read TGTGCCAGCAGTGTCACAGGGCGACGGGAGACCCAGTACTTC. Protein product: CASSVTGRRETQYF.